This is a list of T cell receptor beta chains from one sample in a study of a mutant IDH1 vaccine in newly diagnosed glioma. Only in-frame clones appear in the TCRdb table, and some are missing; sequencing was by immunoSEQ multiplex PCR. In the table there are some 130,000 clones, 80% of which are singletons. These TCRs' antigens remain unknown. Specimen: PBMCs, collected from a glioma patient whose treatment included an IDH1 peptide vaccine. The receptor set was obtained from a man in his forties with glioma. Each CDR3 is given without its conserved first and last residue. Each record gives: V gene, J gene, CDR3 protein.

V gene: TRBV30
J gene: TRBJ1-5
CDR3 protein: AWSGGNQPQH

V gene: TRBV19
J gene: TRBJ2-1
CDR3 protein: ASSISSGGYNEQF

V gene: TRBV30
J gene: TRBJ1-2
CDR3 protein: AWSHRGPYGYT

V gene: TRBV6-6
J gene: TRBJ1-2
CDR3 protein: ASSYGSDGVYGYT

V gene: TRBV25-1
J gene: TRBJ1-1
CDR3 protein: ASSAFGHQNTEAF

V gene: TRBV18
J gene: TRBJ2-5
CDR3 protein: ASSLTGGLETQY

V gene: TRBV2
J gene: TRBJ1-5
CDR3 protein: ASSVSGFGQPQH

V gene: TRBV7-2
J gene: TRBJ1-4
CDR3 protein: ASSFGYEKLF

V gene: TRBV7-8
J gene: TRBJ2-3
CDR3 protein: ASSPSRDRRSTDTQY

V gene: TRBV9
J gene: TRBJ2-6
CDR3 protein: ASSPRQSSGANVLT

V gene: TRBV2
J gene: TRBJ1-2
CDR3 protein: ASSERQGYGYT

V gene: TRBV28
J gene: TRBJ2-3
CDR3 protein: ASSPPGQGVSDTQY

V gene: TRBV10-3
J gene: TRBJ1-2
CDR3 protein: AISESSLWGGDYGYT

V gene: TRBV21-1
J gene: TRBJ1-4
CDR3 protein: ASSKAARTGTNEKLF

V gene: TRBV19
J gene: TRBJ1-4
CDR3 protein: ASSILSGQNEKLF

V gene: TRBV7-2
J gene: TRBJ2-3
CDR3 protein: ASSLERGRGTQY

V gene: TRBV19
J gene: TRBJ1-2
CDR3 protein: ASSPGPGQGASSYGYT

V gene: TRBV9
J gene: TRBJ2-1
CDR3 protein: ASSKRTSGNNEQF

V gene: TRBV2
J gene: TRBJ2-5
CDR3 protein: ASSPSLAGGETQY

V gene: TRBV28
J gene: TRBJ2-5
CDR3 protein: ASSRTGGQETQY

V gene: TRBV14
J gene: TRBJ2-5
CDR3 protein: ASSQAGLAGETQY

V gene: TRBV16
J gene: TRBJ2-2
CDR3 protein: ASSLLAGANTGELF

V gene: TRBV5-1
J gene: TRBJ2-7
CDR3 protein: ASSPGQGAGEQY

V gene: TRBV10-3
J gene: TRBJ1-2
CDR3 protein: AISQGGPRYGYT

V gene: TRBV5-5
J gene: TRBJ1-4
CDR3 protein: ASSRTDEKLF

V gene: TRBV30
J gene: .
CDR3 protein: AWNSGASYEQY

V gene: TRBV6-5
J gene: TRBJ2-5
CDR3 protein: ASSYEDRFHQETQY

V gene: TRBV27
J gene: TRBJ2-3
CDR3 protein: ASSLLSGSGDTQY